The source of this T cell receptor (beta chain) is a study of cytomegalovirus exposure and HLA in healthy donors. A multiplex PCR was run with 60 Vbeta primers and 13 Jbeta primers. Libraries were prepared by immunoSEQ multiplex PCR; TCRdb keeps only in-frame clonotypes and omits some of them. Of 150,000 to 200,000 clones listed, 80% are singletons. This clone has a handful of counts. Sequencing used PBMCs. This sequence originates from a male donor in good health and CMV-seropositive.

DNA for the CDR3: TGTGCCAGCTCACAGGACAGGGGGCTGGGGCTTATAATGGATGAGCAGTTCTTC. It translates to CASSQDRGLGLIMDEQFF. The chain uses TRBV18 and TRBJ2-1, with 11 positions matching TRBD1. The ends lost 4 bases at V and 8 bases at J; junction bases unmatched: 16. The length of the CDR3 is 18 residues. The germline V gene has CDR1 KGHSH and CDR2 LQKENI.